This T cell receptor beta chain was identified during a study of T-cell memory formation after mild COVID-19. TCRdb reprocessed the 5' RACE reads with MiXCR, giving one entry per CDR3 protein. This table holds around 410,000 distinct CDR3 sequences, less than 25% found once. Trimming stripped 7 bases from V and 6 bases from J, with 15 bases between. Germline CDR1 reads MNHEY; CDR2 reads SVGAGI. The CDR3 is 13 amino acids. The sequence was collected from an adult woman who had mild COVID-19 (a few samples of this study predate the infection). Cell type and time point are not known. The V gene is TRBV6-5, the J gene TRBJ1-2; D is possibly TRBD1 (5 bases). The sequenced sample was PBMCs or a T cell subset sorted from them (not recorded which). CDR3 region: CASTTWGIHGYTF. In DNA form, the CDR3 reads TGTGCCAGCACCACCTGGGGGATTCATGGCTACACCTTC.